This T cell receptor (beta chain) was profiled in a study of response to subunit inactivated influenza vaccine. Findings and caveats of the study: Authors suggested each seasonal flu vaccination may recruit only limited numbers of new T cells.

A single record per CDR3 protein comes from TCRdb applying MiXCR to the RT-PCR reads. Among fewer than 350,000 distinct CDR3 sequences listed, 20% to 25% were seen once. Concerning this clonotype itself: What it binds is not known.

Germline loops: CDR1 SGHTA, CDR2 FQGNSA. The CDR3 spans 15 residues. The junction had 7 bases not matched to a gene; V was cut back by 5 bases and J by 5 bases. Sequenced material: PBMCs from blood, taken 21 months after vaccination. The receptor was derived from a man between 50 and 70 years old who received an inactivated influenza vaccine. The genes are TRBV7-2 and TRBJ2-5; 11 nucleotides match TRBD1. CDR3 amino acids: CASSRDRGYSETQYF. The CDR3 coding sequence is TGTGCCAGCAGCCGGGACAGGGGGTACAGCGAGACCCAGTACTTC.